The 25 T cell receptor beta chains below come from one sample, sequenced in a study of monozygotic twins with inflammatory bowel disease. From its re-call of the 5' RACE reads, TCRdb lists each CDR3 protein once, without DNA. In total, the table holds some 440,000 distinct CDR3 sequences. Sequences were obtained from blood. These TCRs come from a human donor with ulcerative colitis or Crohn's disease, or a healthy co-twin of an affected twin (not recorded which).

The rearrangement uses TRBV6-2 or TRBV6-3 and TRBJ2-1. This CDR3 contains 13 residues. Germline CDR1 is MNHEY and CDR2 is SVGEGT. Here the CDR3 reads CASSYSGNNEQFF.

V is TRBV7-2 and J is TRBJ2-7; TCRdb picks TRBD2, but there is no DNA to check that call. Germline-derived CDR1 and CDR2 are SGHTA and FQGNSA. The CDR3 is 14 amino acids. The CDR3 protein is CASSSTSGSHEQYF.

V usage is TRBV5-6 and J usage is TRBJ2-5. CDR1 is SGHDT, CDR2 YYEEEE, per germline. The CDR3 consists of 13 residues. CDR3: CASSPRYQETQYF.

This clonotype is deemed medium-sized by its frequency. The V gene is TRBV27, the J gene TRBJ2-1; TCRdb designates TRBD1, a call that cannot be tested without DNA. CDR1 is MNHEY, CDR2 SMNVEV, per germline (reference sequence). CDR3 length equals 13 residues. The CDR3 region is CASRTGAVNEQFF.

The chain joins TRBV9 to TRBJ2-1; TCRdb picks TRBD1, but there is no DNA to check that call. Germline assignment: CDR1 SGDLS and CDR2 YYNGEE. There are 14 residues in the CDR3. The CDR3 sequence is CASSVVSGHNEQFF.

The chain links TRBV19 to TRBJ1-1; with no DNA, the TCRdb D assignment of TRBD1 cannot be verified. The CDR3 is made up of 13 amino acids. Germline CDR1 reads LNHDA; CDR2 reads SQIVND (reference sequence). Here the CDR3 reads CASSNRVNTEAFF.

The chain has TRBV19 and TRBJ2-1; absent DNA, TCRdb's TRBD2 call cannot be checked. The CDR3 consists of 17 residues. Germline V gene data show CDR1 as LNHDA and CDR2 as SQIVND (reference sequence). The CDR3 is CASSIMGRQGFHNEQFF. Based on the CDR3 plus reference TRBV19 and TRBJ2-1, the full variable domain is DGGITQSPKYLFRKEGQNVTLSCEQNLNHDAMYWYRQDPGQGLRLIYYSQIVNDFQKGDIAEGYSVSREKKESFPLTVTSAQKNPTAFYLCASSIMGRQGFHNEQFFGPGTRLTVL.

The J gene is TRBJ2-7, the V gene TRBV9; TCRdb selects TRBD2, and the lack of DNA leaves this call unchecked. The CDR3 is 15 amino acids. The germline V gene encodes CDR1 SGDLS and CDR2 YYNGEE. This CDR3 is CASSVAEEGGYEQYF.

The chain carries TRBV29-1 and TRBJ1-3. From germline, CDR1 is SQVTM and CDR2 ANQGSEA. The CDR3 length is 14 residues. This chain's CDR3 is CSVDGLSSGNTIYF.

The CDR3 sequence: CSVDGTGANTGELFF. The J gene is TRBJ2-2, the V gene TRBV29-1; TCRdb's D call of TRBD1 is untestable without DNA. This CDR3 is built from 15 residues. Germline CDR1 SQVTM, CDR2 ANQGSEA.

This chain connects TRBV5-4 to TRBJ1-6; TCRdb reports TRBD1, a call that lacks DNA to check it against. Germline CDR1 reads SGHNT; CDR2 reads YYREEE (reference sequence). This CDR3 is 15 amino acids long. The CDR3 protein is CASRETGKGNSPLHF.

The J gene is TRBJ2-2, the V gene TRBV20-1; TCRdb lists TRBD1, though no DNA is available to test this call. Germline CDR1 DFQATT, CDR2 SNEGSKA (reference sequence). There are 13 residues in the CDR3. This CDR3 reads CSASGGNTGELFF.

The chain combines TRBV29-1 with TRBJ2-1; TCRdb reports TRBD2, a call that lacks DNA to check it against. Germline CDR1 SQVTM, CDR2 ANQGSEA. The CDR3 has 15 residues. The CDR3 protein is CSVTTSGRPANEQFF.

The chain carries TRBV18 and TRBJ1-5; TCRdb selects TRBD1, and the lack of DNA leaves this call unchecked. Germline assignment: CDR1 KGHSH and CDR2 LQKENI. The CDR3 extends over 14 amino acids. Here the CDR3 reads CASSPTDRDQPQHF.

The CDR3 loop is CAISDSRKGQGGEKLFF. The genes are TRBV10-3 and TRBJ1-4; the TCRdb D gene call, TRBD1, has no DNA to confirm it. Germline V gene data show CDR1 as ENHRY and CDR2 as SYGVKD. The CDR3 runs 17 residues.

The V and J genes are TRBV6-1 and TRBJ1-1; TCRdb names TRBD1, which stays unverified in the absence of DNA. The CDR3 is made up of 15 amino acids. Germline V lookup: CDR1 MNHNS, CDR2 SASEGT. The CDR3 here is CASRKRQGARTEAFF.

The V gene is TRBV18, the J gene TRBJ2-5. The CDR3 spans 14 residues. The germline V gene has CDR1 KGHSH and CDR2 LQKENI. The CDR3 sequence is CASSPQRSQETQYF.

The CDR3 reads CASSLRELSTDTQYF. V and J are TRBV4-3 and TRBJ2-3; TCRdb picks TRBD2, but there is no DNA to check that call. The length of the CDR3 is 15 residues. Germline CDR1 and CDR2: LGHNA and YSLEER.

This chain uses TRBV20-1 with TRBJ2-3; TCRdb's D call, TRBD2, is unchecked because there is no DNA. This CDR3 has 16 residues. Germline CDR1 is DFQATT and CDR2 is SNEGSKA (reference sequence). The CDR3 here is CSAPGTSGTSTDTQYF.

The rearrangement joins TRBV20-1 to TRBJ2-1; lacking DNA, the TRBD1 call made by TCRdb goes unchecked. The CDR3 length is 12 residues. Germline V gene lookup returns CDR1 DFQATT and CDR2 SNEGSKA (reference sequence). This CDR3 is CSAPMGAGEQFF.

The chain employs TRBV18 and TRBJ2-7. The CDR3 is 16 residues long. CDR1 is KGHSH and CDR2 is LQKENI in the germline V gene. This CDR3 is CASSPPAFLRSYEQYF.

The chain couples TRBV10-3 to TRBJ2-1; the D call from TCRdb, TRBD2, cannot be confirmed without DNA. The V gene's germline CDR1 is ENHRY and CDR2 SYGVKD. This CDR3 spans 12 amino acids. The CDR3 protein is CAISPVGDEQFF.

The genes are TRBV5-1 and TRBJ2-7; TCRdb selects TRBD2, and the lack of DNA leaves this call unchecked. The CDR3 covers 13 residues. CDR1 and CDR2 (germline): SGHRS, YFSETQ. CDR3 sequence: CASKGGGKDEQYF.

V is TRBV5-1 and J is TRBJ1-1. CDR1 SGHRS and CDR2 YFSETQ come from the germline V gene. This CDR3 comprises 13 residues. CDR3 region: CASSWDKNTEAFF.

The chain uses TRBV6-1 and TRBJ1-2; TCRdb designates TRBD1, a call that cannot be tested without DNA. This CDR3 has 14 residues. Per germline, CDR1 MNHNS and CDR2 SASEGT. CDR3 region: CASSRGQGGYGYTF.